This T cell receptor (beta chain) originates from a study of CD8 T cells in Susac syndrome (dated by TCRdb to about 2019). Describing the broader study: Of the Susac syndrome patients who were sequenced, under 10 were in clinical remission while six had clinically active disease. The clonality of the CD8+ T cell repertoire was compared across approximately 11 healthy donors, some 14 Susac syndrome patients and under 17 multiple sclerosis patients. Susac syndrome patients were therapy-naive, on corticosteroids (some also receiving IVIg), or on IVIg alone at blood withdrawal. The study used repertoire sequencing to test whether antigen drove CD8+ T cell activation and differentiation in Susac syndrome.

RNA was extracted using the RNeasy kit, and about 0.5 to 1 microgram was reverse transcribed with random hexamers. TCR beta CDR3 regions were amplified with the immunoSEQ multiplex PCR assay covering 54 Vbeta and 13 Jbeta segments. PCR amplification bias was corrected using a synthetic template baseline for primer optimization and computational correction. On the authors' methods: Only productive sequences were kept, with reads annotated to V, D and J genes according to IMGT and analyzed in immunoSEQ Analyzer. To calculate clonality, Shannon entropy was normalized by log2 of the number of productive unique sequences and then subtracted from one. For each patient and control, public and private clones were evaluated within the 100 most prevalent clones. Susac-specific clones were defined as absent from healthy and MS cohorts, over a thousand published viral clones and other ImmuneACCESS disease sequences. TCRdb reworked the public reads: Q25 trimming with fastp, MiXCR clone assembly, productive beta chains retained. Records with the same CDR3 protein are collapsed into one entry carrying the most frequent genes and DNA. The V and J calls shown here were made by TCRdb, not taken from the authors' results. Within this sample are about 23,000 distinct CDR3 sequences, with about 94% of them counted one time only. The ten largest clones represent roughly 0.59% of the sample.

Peripheral blood CD8+ and CD4+ T cells from healthy donors, Susac syndrome patients and multiple sclerosis patients were profiled by high-throughput TCR beta sequencing. Susac syndrome patients met recently defined diagnostic criteria for definite or probable disease. CD8+ TEMRA cells were enriched by FACS, while bulk CD8+ and CD4+ T cells were purified by magnetic negative isolation. Blood was collected in EDTA tubes and processed within 24 hours, with PBMCs isolated through density gradient centrifugation. PBMCs intended for TCR sequencing were cryopreserved in liquid nitrogen and thawed later in a water bath at 37 degrees C. Purity of sorted or isolated CD4+, CD8+ and CD8+ TEMRA cells was at least 90%. Of note for this clonotype: What antigen it recognizes has not been identified. No quality values exist for individual bases; no much larger clone is one base distant.

Study-level results and caveats: The number of individuals in the TCR sequencing and HLA analysis was recognized as being relatively small. Clonal expansion was observed in Susac syndrome CD8+ repertoires, with the highest expansion in CD8+ TEMRA cells and greater expansion in clinically active than in remitting patients. Roughly 15 and five Susac-specific public clones were found in the total CD8+ and CD8+ TEMRA repertoires, respectively.

Between the V and J ends, shortened by 5 bases and 12 bases respectively, the junction contains 17 bases. Counted from cysteine to phenylalanine, this CDR3 has 14 amino acids. Of the read, only the CDR3 DNA is kept; its 42 bases are in frame from base 1. Sequences SEHNR (CDR1) and FQNEAQ (CDR2) are obtained from the germline V gene (reference sequence). The rearrangement joined TRBV7-9 to TRBJ1-6; no D gene call is confident. The receptor was isolated from a human donor with Susac syndrome. Sequencing was performed on CD8+ T cells from PBMCs. The DNA sequence is given as TGTGCCAGCAGCGTCGCAGAAGGCGAGTTACCCCTCCACTTT. The translation is CASSVAEGELPLHF.